Sequencing of this T cell receptor beta chain was carried out in a study of blood T cell repertoires in COVID-19. On the study more broadly: The United States, Italy and Spain provided the acute and convalescent COVID-19 samples. Sources were T cells, B-cell-depleted T cells, or PBMCs; the material itself was cDNA or gDNA.

Germline V gives CDR1 SGHRS, CDR2 YFSETQ. The CDR3 extends over 14 amino acids. V lost 4 bases and J lost 2; bases outside the gene matches: 2. Per the study methods: Cell counts per sample came from amplifying reference gene primers. TCRdb's table, derived via immunoSEQ multiplex PCR, lists solely in-frame clones and lacks some. That table supplies the V and J calls and clone size; D and trimming were determined from the DNA. The sample yields about 100,000 clones, 85% seen once. The sample consisted of peripheral blood. The clonotype comes from a woman in her seventies with active or convalescent COVID-19. The V and J genes are TRBV5-1 and TRBJ1-2, with 10 bases that match TRBD1. CDR3 amino acids: CASSQGQGNYGYTF. CDR3 nucleotide sequence: TGCGCCAGCAGCCAGGGACAGGGGAACTATGGCTACACCTTC. Variable domain in full (rest from reference TRBV5-1 and TRBJ1-2): KAGVTQTPRYLIKTRGQQVTLSCSPISGHRSVSWYQQTPGQGLQFLFEYFSETQRNKGNFPGRFSGRQFSNSRSEMNVSTLELGDSALYLCASSQGQGNYGYTFGSGTRLTVV.